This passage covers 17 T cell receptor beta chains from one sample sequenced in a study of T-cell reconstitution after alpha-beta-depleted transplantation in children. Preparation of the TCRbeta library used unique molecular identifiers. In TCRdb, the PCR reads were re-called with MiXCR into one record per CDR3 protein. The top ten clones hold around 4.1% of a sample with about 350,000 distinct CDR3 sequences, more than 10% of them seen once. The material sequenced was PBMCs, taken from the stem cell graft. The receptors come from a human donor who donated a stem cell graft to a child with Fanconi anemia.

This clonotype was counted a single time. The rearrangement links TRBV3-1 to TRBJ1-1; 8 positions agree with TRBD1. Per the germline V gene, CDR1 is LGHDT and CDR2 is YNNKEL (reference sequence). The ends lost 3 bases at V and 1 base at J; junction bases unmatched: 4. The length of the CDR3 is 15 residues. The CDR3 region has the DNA TGTGCCAGCAGCCAGCTTGGGACAGGGAACACTGAAGCTTTCTTT. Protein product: CASSQLGTGNTEAFF.

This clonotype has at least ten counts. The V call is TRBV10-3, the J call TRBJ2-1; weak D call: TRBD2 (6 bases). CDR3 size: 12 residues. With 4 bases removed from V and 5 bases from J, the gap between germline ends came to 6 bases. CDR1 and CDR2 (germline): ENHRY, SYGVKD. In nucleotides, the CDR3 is TGTGCCATCAGTGGGGGGGACAATGAGCAGTTCTTC. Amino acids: CAISGGDNEQFF.

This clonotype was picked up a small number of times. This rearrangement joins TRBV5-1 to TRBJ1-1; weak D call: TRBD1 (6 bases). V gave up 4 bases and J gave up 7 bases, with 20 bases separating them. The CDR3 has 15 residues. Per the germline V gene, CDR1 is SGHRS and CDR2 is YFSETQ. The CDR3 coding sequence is TGCGCCAGCAGCCCTATTACCAGGGGAGGAAATGAAGCTTTCTTT. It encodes CASSPITRGGNEAFF. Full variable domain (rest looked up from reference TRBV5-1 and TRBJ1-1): KAGVTQTPRYLIKTRGQQVTLSCSPISGHRSVSWYQQTPGQGLQFLFEYFSETQRNKGNFPGRFSGRQFSNSRSEMNVSTLELGDSALYLCASSPITRGGNEAFFGQGTRLTVV.

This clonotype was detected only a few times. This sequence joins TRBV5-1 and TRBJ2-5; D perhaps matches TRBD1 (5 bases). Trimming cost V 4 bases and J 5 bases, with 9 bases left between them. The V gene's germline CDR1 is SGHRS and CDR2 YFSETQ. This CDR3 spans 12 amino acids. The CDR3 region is CASSDAGETQYF. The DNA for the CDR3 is TGCGCCAGCAGCGACGCAGGGGAGACCCAGTACTTC.

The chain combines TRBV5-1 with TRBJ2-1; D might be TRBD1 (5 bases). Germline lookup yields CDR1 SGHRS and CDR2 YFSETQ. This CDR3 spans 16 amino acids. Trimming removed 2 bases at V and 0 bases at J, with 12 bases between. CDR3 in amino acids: CASSFQGASSYNEQFF. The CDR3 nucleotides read TGCGCCAGCAGCTTTCAGGGTGCCTCCTCCTACAATGAGCAGTTCTTC.

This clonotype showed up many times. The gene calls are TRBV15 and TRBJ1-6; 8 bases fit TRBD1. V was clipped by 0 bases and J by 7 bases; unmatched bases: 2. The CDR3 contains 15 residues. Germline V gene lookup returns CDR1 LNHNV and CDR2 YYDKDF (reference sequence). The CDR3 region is CATSRDRTGNSPLHF. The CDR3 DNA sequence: TGTGCCACCAGCAGAGATAGGACAGGGAATTCACCCCTCCACTTT.

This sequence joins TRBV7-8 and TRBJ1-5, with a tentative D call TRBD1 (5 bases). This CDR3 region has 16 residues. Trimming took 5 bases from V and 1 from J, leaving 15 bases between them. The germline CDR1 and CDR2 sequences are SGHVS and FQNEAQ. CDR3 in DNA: TGTGCCAGCAGCCAAATCTTCCGGGGCAGCAATCAGCCCCAGCATTTT. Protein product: CASSQIFRGSNQPQHF.

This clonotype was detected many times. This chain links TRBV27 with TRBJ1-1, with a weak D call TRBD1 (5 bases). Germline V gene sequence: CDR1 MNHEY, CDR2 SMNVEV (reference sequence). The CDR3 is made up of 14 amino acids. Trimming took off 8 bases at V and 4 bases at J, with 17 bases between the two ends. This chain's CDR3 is CASALWGPTTEAFF. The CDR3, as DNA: TGTGCCAGCGCACTTTGGGGACCCACCACTGAAGCTTTCTTT.

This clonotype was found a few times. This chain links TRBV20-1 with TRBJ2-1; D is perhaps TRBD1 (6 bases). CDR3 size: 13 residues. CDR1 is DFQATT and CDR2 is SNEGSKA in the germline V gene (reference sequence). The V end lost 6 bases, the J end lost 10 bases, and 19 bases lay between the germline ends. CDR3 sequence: CSAAGDTDYEQFF. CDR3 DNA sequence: TGCAGTGCGGCCGGGGACACGGATTACGAGCAGTTCTTC.

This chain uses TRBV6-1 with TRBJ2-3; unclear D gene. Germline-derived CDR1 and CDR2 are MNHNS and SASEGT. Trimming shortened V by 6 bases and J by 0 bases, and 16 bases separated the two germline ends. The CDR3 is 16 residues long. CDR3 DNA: TGTGCCAGCAGGGCCCTAAGTCTCGCTAGCACAGATACGCAGTATTTT. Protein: CASRALSLASTDTQYF.

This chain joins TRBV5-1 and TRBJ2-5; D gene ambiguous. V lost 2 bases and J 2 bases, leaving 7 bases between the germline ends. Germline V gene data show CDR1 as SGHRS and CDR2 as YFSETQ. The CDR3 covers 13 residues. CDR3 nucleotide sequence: TGCGCCAGCAGCTTTACGGGTCAAGAGACCCAGTACTTC. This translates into CASSFTGQETQYF.

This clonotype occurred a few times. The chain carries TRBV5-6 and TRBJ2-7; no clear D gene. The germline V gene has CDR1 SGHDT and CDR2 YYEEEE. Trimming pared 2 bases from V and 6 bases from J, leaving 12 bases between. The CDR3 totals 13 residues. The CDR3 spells CASSLVPDSEQYV. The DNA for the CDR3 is TGTGCCAGCAGCTTAGTTCCAGACTCCGAGCAGTACGTC.

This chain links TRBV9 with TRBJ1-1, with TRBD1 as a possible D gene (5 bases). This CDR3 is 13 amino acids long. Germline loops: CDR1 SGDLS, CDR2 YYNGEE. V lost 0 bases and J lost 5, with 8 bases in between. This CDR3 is CASSVARETEAFF. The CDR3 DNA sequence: TGTGCCAGCAGCGTAGCCAGGGAGACTGAAGCTTTCTTT.

Here the CDR3 DNA reads TGTGCCAGCAGTGAAGAAATCGGGTCAGAGTCTTATGGCTACACCTTC. Its translation is CASSEEIGSESYGYTF. V usage is TRBV6-1 and J usage is TRBJ1-2, with D unresolved. Trimming removed 1 base at V and 5 bases at J, with 17 bases between. The CDR3 is 16 amino acids. Germline lookup yields CDR1 MNHNS and CDR2 SASEGT.

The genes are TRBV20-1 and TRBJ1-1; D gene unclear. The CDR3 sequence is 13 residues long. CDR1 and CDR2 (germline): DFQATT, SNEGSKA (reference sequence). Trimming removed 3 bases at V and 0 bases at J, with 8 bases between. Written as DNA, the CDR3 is TGCAGTGCTAGGTTGGGCCTGAACACTGAAGCTTTCTTT. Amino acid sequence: CSARLGLNTEAFF.

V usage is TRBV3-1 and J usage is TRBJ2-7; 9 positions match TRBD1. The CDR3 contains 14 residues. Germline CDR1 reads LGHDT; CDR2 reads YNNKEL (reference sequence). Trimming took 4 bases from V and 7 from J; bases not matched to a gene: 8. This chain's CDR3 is CASSRVTGGREQYF. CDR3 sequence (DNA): TGTGCCAGCAGCCGCGTGACAGGGGGGAGGGAGCAGTACTTC.

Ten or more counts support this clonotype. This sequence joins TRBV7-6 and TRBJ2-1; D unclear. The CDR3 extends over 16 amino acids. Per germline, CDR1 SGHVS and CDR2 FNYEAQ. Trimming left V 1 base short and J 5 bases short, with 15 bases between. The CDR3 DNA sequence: TGTGCCAGCAGCTTAGAGCCCTCAGATTTTAACAATGAGCAGTTCTTC. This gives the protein CASSLEPSDFNNEQFF.